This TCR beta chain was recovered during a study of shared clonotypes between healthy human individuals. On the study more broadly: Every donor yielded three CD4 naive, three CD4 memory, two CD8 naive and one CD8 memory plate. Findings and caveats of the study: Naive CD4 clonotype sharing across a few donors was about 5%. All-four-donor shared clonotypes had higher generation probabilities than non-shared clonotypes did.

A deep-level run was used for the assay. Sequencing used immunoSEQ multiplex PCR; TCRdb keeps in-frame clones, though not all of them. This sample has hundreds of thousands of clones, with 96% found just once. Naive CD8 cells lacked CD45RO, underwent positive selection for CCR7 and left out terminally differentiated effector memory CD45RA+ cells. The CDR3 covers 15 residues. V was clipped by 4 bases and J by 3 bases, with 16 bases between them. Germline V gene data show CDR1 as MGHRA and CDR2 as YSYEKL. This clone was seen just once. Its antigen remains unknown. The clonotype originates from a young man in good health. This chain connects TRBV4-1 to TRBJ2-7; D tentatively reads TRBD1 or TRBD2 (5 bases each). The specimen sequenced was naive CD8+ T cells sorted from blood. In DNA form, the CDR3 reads TGCGCCAGCAGCCTGGAAGGGACCGCGTACTACGAGCAGTACTTC. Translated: CASSLEGTAYYEQYF.